Detailed here is one TCR beta chain. Its antigen has not been determined. Qualities for individual bases were not recorded, and no much larger clone is one base off. The data originate from a study of OX40 agonist ivuxolimab in advanced cancers. A note on the overall study: Ivuxolimab was an agonistic, fully human IgG2 monoclonal antibody directed against OX40 (CD134), a costimulatory receptor. Intravenous ivuxolimab was administered to patients every 2 weeks at six dose levels: 0.01, 0.1, 0.3, 1.5, 3 and 10 mg/kg. Of the 50 to 55 patients in dose escalation, some 19 had hepatocellular carcinoma, some 15 had melanoma, 9 had renal cell carcinoma and 9 had head and neck cancer. In the dose-escalation cohort, 65% to 85% of patients were male, and the mean age was roughly 56 years with a range of roughly 20 to 80. Prior anti-PD-1, anti-PD-L1 or anti-CTLA-4 therapy was permitted, and 30% to 50% of dose-escalation patients had received checkpoint inhibitors. Three dose-escalation patients achieved partial responses, one with hepatocellular carcinoma and two with cutaneous melanoma. Peripheral TCRbeta sequencing aimed to test whether ivuxolimab altered TCR sequence diversity and caused clonal T-cell expansion. The monotherapy dose-escalation portion (N ≈ 57 patients) of the phase I ivuxolimab trial is reported in the paper. Results and caveats for the whole study, not just this receptor: Low levels of normalized T-cell clonal expansion were also shown by some nonresponding patients. Antigen specificity was not determined for the clonally expanded peripheral T cells. In partial responders in the 0.1-3.0 mg/kg groups, normalized peripheral clonal expansion was found to be among the lowest, especially among CD8+ T cells. After ivuxolimab, expanded clones were on average more numerous among CD8+ T cells than among CD4+ T cells. At doses from 0.1 to 3.0 mg/kg, clonal expansion was seen in both CD4+ and CD8+ blood T cells between baseline and week 6.

For sequencing of the TCRbeta CDR3 region, genomic DNA was extracted from the sorted cells. The immunoSEQ Assay was used to sequence the TCRbeta CDR3 regions. TCRdb retrieved this table from immuneACCESS and kept in-frame rearrangements only. Not all clones are present; in checked studies, unresolved V genes account for under half, and no reason is known for the remainder. Here the sample has about 110,000 clones; 75% to 95% occur a single time. The ten largest clones take up under 0.85% of the sample. Patients with a history of autoimmune disease or receiving systemic immunosuppression were excluded from the trial. In every dose cohort, peripheral blood was drawn for TCR sequencing at baseline, cycle 4 day 1, and cycle 7 day 1. Samples were obtained from an open-label, multicenter, first-in-human phase I dose-escalation trial of ivuxolimab. Adults with locally advanced or metastatic head and neck squamous cell, hepatocellular, melanoma or renal cell carcinoma were enrolled in the trial. Before TCR sequencing, CD4+ and CD8+ T cells were separately sorted from peripheral blood.

The receptor was derived from an adult with an advanced solid tumor such as melanoma, head and neck, liver or kidney cancer. Sequencing was performed on CD4+ or CD8+ T cells sorted from blood, taken in a trial of the OX40 agonist ivuxolimab.

The DNA reads as follows: TGTGCCAGCAGCTTGGGAGGGGGGGGACAGGGGAATGAAAAACTGTTTTTT. This codes for CASSLGGGGQGNEKLFF. The receptor chain draws on TRBV13 and TRBJ1-4; 10 bases in between match TRBD1. CDR1 is given as PRHDT and CDR2 as FYEKMQ, both from the germline V gene (reference sequence). Measured from the cysteine to the phenylalanine, the CDR3 is 17 residues long. The retained sequence is limited to the CDR3, 51 bases, with the frame set at the first base. Trimming leaves V shorter by 3 bases and J shorter by 5 bases, with the junction holding 9 bases beyond the gene matches.